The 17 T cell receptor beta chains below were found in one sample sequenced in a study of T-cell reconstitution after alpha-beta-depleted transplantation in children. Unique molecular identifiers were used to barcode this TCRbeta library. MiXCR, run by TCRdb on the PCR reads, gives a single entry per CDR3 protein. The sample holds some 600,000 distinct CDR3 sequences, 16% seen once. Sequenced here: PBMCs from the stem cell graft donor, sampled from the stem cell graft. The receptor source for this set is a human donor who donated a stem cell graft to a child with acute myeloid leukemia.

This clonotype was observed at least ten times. CDR3 sequence: CSARTAGAYNEQFF. CDR3 nucleotides: TGCAGTGCTAGGACAGCGGGGGCCTACAATGAGCAGTTCTTC. The J gene is TRBJ2-1, the V gene TRBV20-1; TRBD2 aligns across 8 bases. Germline loops: CDR1 DFQATT, CDR2 SNEGSKA (reference sequence). The CDR3 length is 14 residues. Germline trimming cut 3 bases from V and 2 bases from J; bases unmatched to any gene: 3.

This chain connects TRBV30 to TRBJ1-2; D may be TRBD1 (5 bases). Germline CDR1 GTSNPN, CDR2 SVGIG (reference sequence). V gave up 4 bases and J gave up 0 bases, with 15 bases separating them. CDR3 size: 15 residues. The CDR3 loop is CAWTADPRANYGYTF. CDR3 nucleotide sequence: TGTGCCTGGACAGCGGACCCCAGGGCTAACTATGGCTACACCTTC.

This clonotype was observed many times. The chain's CDR3 is CASSYTQYTGELFF. The DNA for the CDR3 is TGTGCCAGCAGTTACACACAGTACACCGGGGAGCTGTTTTTT. The chain employs TRBV6-5 and TRBJ2-2; the D is unclear. The CDR3 sequence is 14 residues long. Germline V lookup: CDR1 MNHEY, CDR2 SVGAGI. V lost 2 bases, J lost 3 bases, and 7 bases lay in between.

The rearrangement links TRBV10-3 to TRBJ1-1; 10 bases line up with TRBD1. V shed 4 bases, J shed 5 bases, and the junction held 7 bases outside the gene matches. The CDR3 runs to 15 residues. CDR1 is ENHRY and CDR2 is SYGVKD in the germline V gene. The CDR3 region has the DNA TGTGCCATCAGTGGGACAGGGGGAGATTCGACTGAAGCTTTCTTT. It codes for CAISGTGGDSTEAFF.

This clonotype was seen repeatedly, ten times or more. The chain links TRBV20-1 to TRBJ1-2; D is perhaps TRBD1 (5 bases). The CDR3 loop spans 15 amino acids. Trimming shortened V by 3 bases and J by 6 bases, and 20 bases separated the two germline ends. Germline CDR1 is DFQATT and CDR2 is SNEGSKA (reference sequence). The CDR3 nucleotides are TGCAGTGCTAGGTTCGAGGGGTCTTCGGTGAATGGCTACACCTTC. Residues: CSARFEGSSVNGYTF.

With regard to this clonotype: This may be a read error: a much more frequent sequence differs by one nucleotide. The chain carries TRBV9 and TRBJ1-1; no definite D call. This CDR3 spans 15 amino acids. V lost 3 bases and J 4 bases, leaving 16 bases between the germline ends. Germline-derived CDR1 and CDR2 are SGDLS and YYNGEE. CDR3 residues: CASSAQVGVVTEAFF. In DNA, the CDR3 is TGTGCCAGCAGCGCACAAGTTGGGGTGGTCACTGAAGCTTTCTTT.

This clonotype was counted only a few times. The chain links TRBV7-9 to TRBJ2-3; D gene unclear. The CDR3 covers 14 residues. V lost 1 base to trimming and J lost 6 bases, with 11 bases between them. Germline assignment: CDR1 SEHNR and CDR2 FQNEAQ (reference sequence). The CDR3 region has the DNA TGTGCCAGCAGCTTAGTTCGAAGCGCGGATACGCAGTATTTT. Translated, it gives CASSLVRSADTQYF. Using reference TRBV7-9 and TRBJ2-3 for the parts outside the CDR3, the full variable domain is DTGVSQNPRHKITKRGQNVTFRCDPISEHNRLYWYRQTLGQGPEFLTYFQNEAQLEKSRLLSDRFSAERPKGSFSTLEIQRTEQGDSAMYLCASSLVRSADTQYFGPGTRLTVL.

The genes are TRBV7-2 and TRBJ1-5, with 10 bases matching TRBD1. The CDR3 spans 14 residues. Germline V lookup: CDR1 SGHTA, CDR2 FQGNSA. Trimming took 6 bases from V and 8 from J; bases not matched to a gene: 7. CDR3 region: CASSPGTGVEPQHF. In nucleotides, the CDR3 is TGTGCCAGCAGTCCCGGGACAGGGGTTGAGCCCCAGCATTTT.

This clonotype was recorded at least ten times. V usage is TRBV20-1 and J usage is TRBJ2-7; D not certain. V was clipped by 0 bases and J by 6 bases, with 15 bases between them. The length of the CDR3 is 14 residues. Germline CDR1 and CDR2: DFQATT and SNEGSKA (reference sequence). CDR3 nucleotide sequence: TGCAGTGCTAGAGATCGGAAAGCTGTTGCCGAGCAGTACTTC. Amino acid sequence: CSARDRKAVAEQYF.

The CDR3 bases are TGTGCCAGCTCACCCGACCCCGGCATCAGCACAGATACGCAGTATTTT. This sequence encodes CASSPDPGISTDTQYF. The chain combines TRBV18 with TRBJ2-3; D is unclear. Trimming took off 3 bases at V and 0 bases at J, with 13 bases between the two ends. Germline CDR1 and CDR2: KGHSH and LQKENI. The length of the CDR3 is 16 residues.

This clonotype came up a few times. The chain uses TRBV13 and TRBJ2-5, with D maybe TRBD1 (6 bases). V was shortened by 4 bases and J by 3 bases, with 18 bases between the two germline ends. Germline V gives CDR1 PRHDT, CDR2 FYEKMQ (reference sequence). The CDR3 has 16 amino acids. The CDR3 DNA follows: TGTGCCAGCAGCTCCGTCGGGCCAGGGGCGAAAGAGACCCAGTACTTC. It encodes CASSSVGPGAKETQYF. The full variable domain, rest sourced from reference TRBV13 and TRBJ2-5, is AAGVIQSPRHLIKEKRETATLKCYPIPRHDTVYWYQQGPGQDPQFLISFYEKMQSDKGSIPDRFSAQQFSDYHSELNMSSLELGDSALYFCASSSVGPGAKETQYFGPGTRLLVL.

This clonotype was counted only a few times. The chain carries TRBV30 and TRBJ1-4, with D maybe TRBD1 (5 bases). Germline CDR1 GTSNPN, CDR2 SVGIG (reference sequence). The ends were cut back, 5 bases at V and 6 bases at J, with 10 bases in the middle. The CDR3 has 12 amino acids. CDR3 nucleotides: TGTGCCTGGGCACAGGCTGATGAAAAACTGTTTTTT. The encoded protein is CAWAQADEKLFF.

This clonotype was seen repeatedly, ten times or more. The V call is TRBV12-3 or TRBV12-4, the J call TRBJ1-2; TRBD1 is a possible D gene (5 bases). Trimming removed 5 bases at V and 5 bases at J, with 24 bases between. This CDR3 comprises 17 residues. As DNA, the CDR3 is TGTGCCAGCAGTGAACCGGGTGGGACTACAGATCCGTATGGCTACACCTTC. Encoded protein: CASSEPGGTTDPYGYTF.

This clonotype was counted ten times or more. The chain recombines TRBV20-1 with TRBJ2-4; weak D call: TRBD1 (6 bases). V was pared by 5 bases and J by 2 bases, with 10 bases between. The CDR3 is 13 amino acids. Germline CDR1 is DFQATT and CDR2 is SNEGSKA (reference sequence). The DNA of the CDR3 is TGCAGTGCTCCCAGGGGCCCCAAAAACATTCAGTACTTC. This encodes CSAPRGPKNIQYF.

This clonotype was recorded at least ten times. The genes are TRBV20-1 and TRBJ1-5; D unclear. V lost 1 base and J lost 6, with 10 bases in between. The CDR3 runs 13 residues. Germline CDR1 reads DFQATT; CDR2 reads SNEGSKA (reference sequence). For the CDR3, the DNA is TGCAGTGCTAGAGGGTCGCAGCGTCAGCCCCAGCATTTT. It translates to CSARGSQRQPQHF.

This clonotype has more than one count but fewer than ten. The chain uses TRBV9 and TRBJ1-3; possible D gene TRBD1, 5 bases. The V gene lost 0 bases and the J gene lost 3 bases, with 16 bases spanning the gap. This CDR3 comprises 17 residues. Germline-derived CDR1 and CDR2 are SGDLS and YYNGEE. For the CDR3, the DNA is TGTGCCAGCAGCGTAGACCCTGGTGGGACGGTTGGAAACACCATATATTTT. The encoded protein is CASSVDPGGTVGNTIYF.

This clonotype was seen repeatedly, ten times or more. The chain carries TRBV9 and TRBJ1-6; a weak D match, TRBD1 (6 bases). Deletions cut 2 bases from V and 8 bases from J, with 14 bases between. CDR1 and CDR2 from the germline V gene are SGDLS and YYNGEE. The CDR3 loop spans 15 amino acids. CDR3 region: CASSVNRGRDSPLHF. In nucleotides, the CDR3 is TGTGCCAGCAGCGTGAATCGGGGGCGGGATTCACCCCTCCACTTT.